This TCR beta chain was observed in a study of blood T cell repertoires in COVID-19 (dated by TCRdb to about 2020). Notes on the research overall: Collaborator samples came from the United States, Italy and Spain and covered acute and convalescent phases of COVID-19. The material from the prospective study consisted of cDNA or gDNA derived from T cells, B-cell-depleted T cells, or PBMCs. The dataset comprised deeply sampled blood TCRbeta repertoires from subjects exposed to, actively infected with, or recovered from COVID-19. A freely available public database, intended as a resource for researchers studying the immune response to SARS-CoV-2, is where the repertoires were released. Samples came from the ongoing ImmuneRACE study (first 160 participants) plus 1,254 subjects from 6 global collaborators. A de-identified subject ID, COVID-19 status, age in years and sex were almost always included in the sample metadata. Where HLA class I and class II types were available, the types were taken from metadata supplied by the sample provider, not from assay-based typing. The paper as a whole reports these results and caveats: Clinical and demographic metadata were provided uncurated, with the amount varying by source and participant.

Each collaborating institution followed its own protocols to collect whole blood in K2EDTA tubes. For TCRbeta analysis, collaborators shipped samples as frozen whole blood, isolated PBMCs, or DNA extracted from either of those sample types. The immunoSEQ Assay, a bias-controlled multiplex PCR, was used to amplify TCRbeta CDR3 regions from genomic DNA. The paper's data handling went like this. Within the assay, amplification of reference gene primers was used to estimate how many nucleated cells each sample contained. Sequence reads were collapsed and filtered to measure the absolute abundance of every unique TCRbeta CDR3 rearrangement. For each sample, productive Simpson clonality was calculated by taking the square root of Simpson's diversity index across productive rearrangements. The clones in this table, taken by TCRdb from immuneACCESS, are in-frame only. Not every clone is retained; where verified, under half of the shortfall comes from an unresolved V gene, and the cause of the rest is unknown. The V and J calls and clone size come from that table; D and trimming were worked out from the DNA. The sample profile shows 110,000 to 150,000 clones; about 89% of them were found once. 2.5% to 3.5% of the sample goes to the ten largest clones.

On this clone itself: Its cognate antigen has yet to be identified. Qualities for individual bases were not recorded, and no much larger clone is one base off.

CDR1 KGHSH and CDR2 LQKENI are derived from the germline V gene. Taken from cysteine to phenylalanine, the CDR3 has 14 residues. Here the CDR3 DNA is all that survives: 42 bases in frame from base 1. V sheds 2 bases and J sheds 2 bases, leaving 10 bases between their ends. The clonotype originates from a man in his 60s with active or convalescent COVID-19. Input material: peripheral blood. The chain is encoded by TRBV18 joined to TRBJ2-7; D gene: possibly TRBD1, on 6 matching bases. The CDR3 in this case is CASSPNDRTYEQYF. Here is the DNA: TGTGCCAGCTCACCAAACGACAGGACCTACGAGCAGTACTTC.